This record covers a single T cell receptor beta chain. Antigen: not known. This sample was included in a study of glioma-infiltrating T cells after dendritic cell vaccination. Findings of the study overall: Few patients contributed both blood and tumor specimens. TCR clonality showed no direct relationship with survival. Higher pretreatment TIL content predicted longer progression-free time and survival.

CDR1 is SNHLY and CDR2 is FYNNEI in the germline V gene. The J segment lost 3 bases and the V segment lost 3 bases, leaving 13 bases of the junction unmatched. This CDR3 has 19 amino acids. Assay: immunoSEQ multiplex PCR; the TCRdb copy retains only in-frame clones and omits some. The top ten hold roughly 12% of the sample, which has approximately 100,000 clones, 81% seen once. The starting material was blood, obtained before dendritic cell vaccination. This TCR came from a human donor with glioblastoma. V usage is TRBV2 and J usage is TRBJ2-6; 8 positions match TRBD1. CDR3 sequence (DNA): TGTGCCAGCAGTGACTCGGATGGACAGGGCTTAGGTGGGGCCAACGTCCTGACTTTC. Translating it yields CASSDSDGQGLGGANVLTF. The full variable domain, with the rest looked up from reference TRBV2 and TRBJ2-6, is EPEVTQTPSHQVTQMGQEVILRCVPISNHLYFYWYRQILGQKVEFLVSFYNNEISEKSEIFDDQFSVERPDGSNFTLKIRSTKLEDSAMYFCASSDSDGQGLGGANVLTFGAGSRLTVL.